These 20 T cell receptor beta chains were sequenced from one sample in a study of T-cell reconstitution after alpha-beta-depleted transplantation in children listed by TCRdb under 2016. Reading the label with the study, this specimen's treatment or condition is: allogeneic hematopoietic cell transplantation with graft depleted of TCRalphabeta T cells and CD19 B cells. Libraries were made using PCR. Sequencing used an Illumina HiSeq 2500. TCR library preparation used molecular barcoding, with unique molecular identifiers applied to normalize quantification of the TCRbeta repertoire. Using fastp at Q25 and MiXCR, TCRdb reprocessed the public reads and kept productive beta chains. Rows are unified per CDR3 protein, each entry keeping the most common DNA and genes. This sample comprises approximately 350,000 distinct CDR3 sequences, roughly 17% of them detected only once. About 41% of the sample rests with the top ten.

The specimen comprised PBMCs, mostly from graft donor cells, sampled 360 days after TCRalphabeta/CD19-depleted stem cell transplant. The origin of the receptors is a male patient between 2 and 10 years old who had a stem cell transplant for acute lymphoblastic leukemia, so the T cells may come from the graft donor.

This clonotype has at least ten counts. The chain links TRBV12-3 or TRBV12-4 to TRBJ1-5, with D perhaps TRBD1 (6 bases). The CDR3 contains 17 residues. V lost 0 bases and J 2 bases, leaving 14 bases between the germline ends. CDR3 sequence: CASSLALEDSGNQPQHF. CDR3 DNA sequence: TGTGCCAGCAGTTTAGCACTAGAGGACAGTGGCAATCAGCCCCAGCATTTT.

This clonotype appeared many times. The chain uses TRBV4-2 and TRBJ2-7; D possibly corresponds to TRBD2 (5 bases). The CDR3 has 15 amino acids. Germline-derived CDR1 and CDR2 are LGHNA and YNFKEQ. Trimming shortened V by 1 base and J by 0 bases, and 10 bases separated the two germline ends. The CDR3: CASSQVGNHSYEQYF. For the CDR3, the DNA is TGTGCCAGCAGCCAAGTCGGGAACCACTCCTACGAGCAGTACTTC.

The chain employs TRBV12-3 or TRBV12-4 and TRBJ2-7; possible D gene TRBD1, 5 bases. Trimming removed 6 bases at V and 1 base at J, with 16 bases between. The CDR3 consists of 15 residues. CDR3 nucleotide sequence: TGTGCCAGCAGCTCCCCCCTTTGGACATCCTACGAGCAGTACTTC. It translates to CASSSPLWTSYEQYF.

This clonotype appeared many times. J is TRBJ2-7 and V is TRBV28; the match to TRBD1 covers 9 bases. The CDR3 has 15 amino acids. V dropped 2 bases and J dropped 3; count of bases not matched to a gene: 5. CDR1 and CDR2 (germline): MDHEN, SYDVKM. CDR3 in amino acids: CASSLGTGMGYEQYF. CDR3 DNA sequence: TGTGCCAGCAGTTTAGGGACAGGGATGGGCTACGAGCAGTACTTC. The whole variable domain, remainder taken from reference TRBV28 and TRBJ2-7, is DVKVTQSSRYLVKRTGEKVFLECVQDMDHENMFWYRQDPGLGLRLIYFSYDVKMKEKGDIPEGYSVSREKKERFSLILESASTNQTSMYLCASSLGTGMGYEQYFGPGTRLTVT.

The CDR3 DNA is TGTGCCAGCAGCCAAGACAGGGTGGGGCAGTTCTTC. Translated: CASSQDRVGQFF. The V call is TRBV14, the J call TRBJ2-1; tentatively, D is TRBD1 (5 bases). Trimming removed 0 bases at V and 12 bases at J, with 9 bases between. This CDR3 contains 12 residues. Germline values: CDR1 SGHDN, CDR2 FVKESK.

The table lists this clonotype with a few counts. This chain links TRBV28 with TRBJ2-1; 9 bases agree with TRBD1. Germline values: CDR1 MDHEN, CDR2 SYDVKM. The CDR3 consists of 17 residues. Losses at the gene ends were 4 bases for V and 2 bases for J; bases not matched to a gene: 9. CDR3 nucleotide sequence: TGTGCCAGCAGTTCCTCGCGACAGGGGGGGGCCTACAATGAGCAGTTCTTC. This encodes CASSSSRQGGAYNEQFF. Using reference TRBV28 and TRBJ2-1 for the parts outside the CDR3, the full variable domain is DVKVTQSSRYLVKRTGEKVFLECVQDMDHENMFWYRQDPGLGLRLIYFSYDVKMKEKGDIPEGYSVSREKKERFSLILESASTNQTSMYLCASSSSRQGGAYNEQFFGPGTRLTVL.

This clonotype was counted between two and nine times. This chain joins TRBV20-1 and TRBJ1-2; D not resolved. V was cut by 3 bases and J by 4 bases, with 12 bases left in between. This CDR3 spans 13 amino acids. Germline V gives CDR1 DFQATT, CDR2 SNEGSKA (reference sequence). Here the CDR3 reads CSAREDSSYGYTF. CDR3 coding DNA: TGCAGTGCTAGGGAGGATTCAAGCTATGGCTACACCTTC.

This chain joins TRBV29-1 and TRBJ2-1; possibly TRBD1 or TRBD2 for D (5 bases each). V lost 1 base and J 7 bases, leaving 5 bases between the germline ends. Germline CDR1 SQVTM, CDR2 ANQGSEA. The length of the CDR3 is 11 residues. CDR3 in amino acids: CSVEGGNEQFF. DNA of the CDR3: TGCAGCGTTGAAGGGGGGAATGAGCAGTTCTTC.

Many counts were recorded for this clonotype. The rearrangement links TRBV28 to TRBJ2-3, with D possibly being TRBD2 (6 bases). Germline loops: CDR1 MDHEN, CDR2 SYDVKM. V was shortened by 3 bases and J by 1 base, with 14 bases between the two germline ends. The CDR3 length is 16 residues. The DNA of the CDR3 is TGTGCCAGCAGTTTGGTCGGGAGCTTCGGCACAGATACGCAGTATTTT. Translated, it gives CASSLVGSFGTDTQYF.

The CDR3 DNA is TGTGCCAGCAGCGCTTTGGGGGACACCATATATTTT. It codes for CASSALGDTIYF. The gene calls are TRBV9 and TRBJ1-3; D might be TRBD1 (5 bases). This CDR3 comprises 12 residues. CDR1 SGDLS and CDR2 YYNGEE come from the germline V gene. The V and J ends lost 3 bases and 8 bases respectively, with 9 bases between them.

This clonotype was observed many times. The chain carries TRBV19 and TRBJ1-5; TRBD1 is a possible D gene (6 bases). Trimming left V 1 base short and J 7 bases short, with 11 bases between. This CDR3 region has 14 residues. Looked up from germline, CDR1 is LNHDA and CDR2 is SQIVND (reference sequence). The CDR3 spells CASSIGGGRQPQHF. DNA for the CDR3: TGTGCCAGTAGTATAGGAGGGGGGAGACAGCCCCAGCATTTT. Full variable domain (missing parts from reference TRBV19 and TRBJ1-5): DGGITQSPKYLFRKEGQNVTLSCEQNLNHDAMYWYRQDPGQGLRLIYYSQIVNDFQKGDIAEGYSVSREKKESFPLTVTSAQKNPTAFYLCASSIGGGRQPQHFGDGTRLSIL.

The J gene is TRBJ1-2, the V gene TRBV19, with TRBD1 matching over 8 bases. The CDR3 consists of 15 residues. CDR1 is LNHDA and CDR2 is SQIVND in the germline V gene (reference sequence). V shed 5 bases and J 0 bases; nucleotides not matched to a gene: 5. CDR3 region: CASSPGQGTNYGYTF. CDR3 bases: TGTGCCAGTAGTCCAGGACAGGGTACTAACTATGGCTACACCTTC.

This clonotype was seen ten or more times. The gene calls are TRBV5-5 and TRBJ1-2; D remains ambiguous. CDR1 is SGHKS, CDR2 YYEKEE, per germline (reference sequence). V was trimmed by 0 bases and J by 1 base, leaving 4 bases between them. The CDR3 spans 13 residues. CDR3 in amino acids: CASSLENNYGYTF. CDR3 coding DNA: TGTGCCAGCAGCTTGGAGAATAACTATGGCTACACCTTC.

The table lists this clonotype with a few counts. V gene TRBV12-5 combines with J gene TRBJ2-3; TRBD2 agrees at 7 bases. The CDR3 has 18 residues. Germline-derived CDR1 and CDR2 are LGHNT and FRNRAP. Trimming at V came to 2 bases and at J to 0 bases, leaving 11 bases not matched to a gene. This CDR3 reads CASGLTPGEGLSTDTQYF. The CDR3 DNA is TGTGCTAGTGGTTTGACCCCTGGGGAGGGCCTTAGCACAGATACGCAGTATTTT.

This clonotype was seen a few times. The chain carries TRBV27 and TRBJ2-3; TRBD2 aligns across 8 bases. V dropped 4 bases and J dropped 6; count of bases not matched to a gene: 9. Germline CDR1 reads MNHEY; CDR2 reads SMNVEV (reference sequence). This CDR3 has 15 amino acids. CDR3 DNA sequence: TGTGCCAGCAGTTCTCCCGGGACTAGTTTCGATACGCAGTATTTT. Its translation is CASSSPGTSFDTQYF.

The CDR3 DNA is TGTGCCAGCAGCTTACCGGACTTAGGCTCCTACAATGAGCAGTTCTTC. Its protein product is CASSLPDLGSYNEQFF. The chain employs TRBV11-2 and TRBJ2-1; D perhaps matches TRBD2 (5 bases). The germline V gene encodes CDR1 SGHAT and CDR2 FQNNGV. This CDR3 spans 16 amino acids. Trimming left V 2 bases short and J 0 bases short, with 11 bases between.

This clonotype was seen at least ten times. The chain combines TRBV15 with TRBJ2-3; 7 bases agree with TRBD2. The CDR3 sequence is 14 residues long. With V trimmed by 5 bases and J by 2 bases, 4 bases remained unmatched. The germline V gene has CDR1 LNHNV and CDR2 YYDKDF (reference sequence). The CDR3 loop is CATSGDYHTDTQYF. The CDR3 bases are TGTGCCACCAGCGGGGACTACCACACAGATACGCAGTATTTT.

Only a few counts were recorded for this clonotype. The CDR3 region has the DNA TGCGCCAGCAGCTTGGATCCACGGATTCCCGGCTACGAGCAGTACTTC. It is translated as CASSLDPRIPGYEQYF. The genes are TRBV5-1 and TRBJ2-7; D not resolved. The CDR3 sequence is 16 residues long. Germline V gene sequence: CDR1 SGHRS, CDR2 YFSETQ. The V end lost 0 bases, the J end lost 3 bases, and 16 bases lay between the germline ends.

This clonotype was counted only a few times. The chain carries TRBV6-1 and TRBJ1-1; no firm D call. The CDR3 has 15 amino acids. Germline assignment: CDR1 MNHNS and CDR2 SASEGT. V was shortened by 0 bases and J by 0 bases, with 8 bases between the two germline ends. The chain's CDR3 is CASSEAPTVNTEAFF. The CDR3 coding sequence is TGTGCCAGCAGTGAAGCGCCGACGGTGAACACTGAAGCTTTCTTT.

The gene calls are TRBV28 and TRBJ2-7; a weak D match, TRBD1 (6 bases). V lost 6 bases to trimming and J lost 3 bases, with 18 bases between them. Germline values: CDR1 MDHEN, CDR2 SYDVKM. CDR3 length: 15 amino acids. CDR3 loop: CASSTLTGVDYEQYF. CDR3 DNA: TGTGCCAGCAGCACCTTGACAGGAGTCGACTACGAGCAGTACTTC.